The 9 T cell receptor beta chains reported below all come from one sample, sequenced in a study of T cell repertoires in cytomegalovirus infection. TCRdb reanalysed the reads using MiXCR and keeps one entry per CDR3 protein. The sample consists of some 350,000 distinct CDR3 sequences, over 15% of them appearing once. Sequences were obtained from PBMCs. The receptor set was obtained from a human donor in good health (CMV status not recorded). Some clones in this sample may be carry-over from other donors' samples.

To note about this clonotype: At one end the junction does not follow the germline gene, possibly because of a read error. The J gene is TRBJ2-2, the V gene TRBV7-6; D tentatively fits TRBD1 or TRBD2 (5 bases each). The CDR3 is made up of 11 amino acids. Per germline, CDR1 SGHVS and CDR2 FNYEAQ. The CDR3 bases are TGTGTCAGCGAGGGGCACGGGGAGCTGTTTTTT. Its protein is CVSEGHGELFF.

This clonotype was detected many times. The CDR3 DNA reads as TGTGCCAGCAGTTTTCTTGTCGGGGGTGAAAAACTGTTTTTT. It encodes CASSFLVGGEKLFF. The chain joins TRBV12-3 or TRBV12-4 to TRBJ1-4; D might be TRBD1 (5 bases). The ends were cut back, 3 bases at V and 7 bases at J, with 12 bases in the middle. The CDR3 runs 14 residues.

The chain employs TRBV5-4 and TRBJ2-1, with 11 bases that match TRBD2. The CDR3 loop spans 13 amino acids. After removal of 5 bases from V and 7 bases from J, the junction contained 2 bases not matched to a gene. The germline V gene encodes CDR1 SGHNT and CDR2 YYREEE (reference sequence). CDR3 bases: TGTGCCAGCAGACTAGCGGGAGAGAATGAGCAGTTCTTC. Residues: CASRLAGENEQFF.

As regards this clonotype: A much larger clone lies a single base off, so this may be a read error. J is TRBJ1-5 and V is TRBV7-4; D gene ambiguous. Germline V gene lookup returns CDR1 SGHVT and CDR2 SQSDAQ. The CDR3 spans 15 residues. In DNA, the CDR3 is TGTGCCAGCAGCTCCACCTTTGATAGCAATCAGCCCCAGCGTTTT. Translated, it gives CASSSTFDSNQPQRF.

This clonotype was observed at least ten times. The J gene is TRBJ1-3, the V gene TRBV12-5; D unclear. The CDR3 spans 12 residues. The V gene's germline CDR1 is LGHNT and CDR2 FRNRAP. Trimming removed 5 bases at V and 0 bases at J, with 2 bases between. The CDR3 region is CASGNSGNTIYF. The CDR3 nucleotides are TGTGCTAGTGGTAACTCTGGAAACACCATATATTTT.

This clonotype was detected only a few times. The chain uses TRBV12-3 or TRBV12-4 and TRBJ2-7, with D uncertain. This CDR3 comprises 13 residues. The ends were cut back, 3 bases at V and 3 bases at J, with 9 bases in the middle. CDR3 loop: CASSFGSNYEQYF. CDR3 sequence (DNA): TGTGCCAGCAGTTTCGGCAGCAACTACGAGCAGTACTTC.

This clonotype showed up many times. The J gene is TRBJ1-6, the V gene TRBV7-2; TRBD1 matches at 10 bases. This CDR3 has 14 residues. Germline loops: CDR1 SGHTA, CDR2 FQGNSA. The V and J ends lost 5 bases and 9 bases, in that order; junction bases with no gene match: 4. The CDR3 here is CASSRRDRGSPLHF. The CDR3 nucleotides read TGTGCCAGCAGCCGCCGGGACAGGGGTTCACCCCTCCACTTT.

This clonotype was observed a handful of times. CDR3: CASGLVLFGQGRSYNEQFF. The CDR3 bases are TGTGCTAGTGGTTTGGTACTATTCGGACAGGGGCGCTCCTACAATGAGCAGTTCTTC. The chain carries TRBV12-5 and TRBJ2-1; 9 bases map to TRBD1. The germline V gene encodes CDR1 LGHNT and CDR2 FRNRAP. Unmatched junction bases numbered 9, after V lost 0 bases and J lost 0 bases. The length of the CDR3 is 19 residues.

This clonotype has a count of ten or more. This chain connects TRBV4-1 to TRBJ1-2; D is unresolved. Trimming took off 1 base at V and 4 bases at J, with 22 bases between the two ends. The CDR3 is made up of 18 amino acids. Looked up from germline, CDR1 is MGHRA and CDR2 is YSYEKL. CDR3 bases: TGCGCCAGCAGCCAAGGGGTCCTTCGCGCGTCCGGCCCCTATGGCTACACCTTC. Translated, it gives CASSQGVLRASGPYGYTF.